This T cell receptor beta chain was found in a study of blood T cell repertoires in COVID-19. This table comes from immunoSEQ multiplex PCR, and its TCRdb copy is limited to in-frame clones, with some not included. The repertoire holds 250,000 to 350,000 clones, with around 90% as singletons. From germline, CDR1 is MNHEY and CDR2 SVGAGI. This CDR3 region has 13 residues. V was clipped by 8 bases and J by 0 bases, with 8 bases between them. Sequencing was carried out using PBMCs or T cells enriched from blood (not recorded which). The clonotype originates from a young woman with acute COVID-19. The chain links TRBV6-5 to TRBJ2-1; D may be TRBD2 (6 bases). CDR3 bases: TGTGCCAGCTTCGGGAGCTCCTACAATGAGCAGTTCTTC. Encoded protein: CASFGSSYNEQFF.